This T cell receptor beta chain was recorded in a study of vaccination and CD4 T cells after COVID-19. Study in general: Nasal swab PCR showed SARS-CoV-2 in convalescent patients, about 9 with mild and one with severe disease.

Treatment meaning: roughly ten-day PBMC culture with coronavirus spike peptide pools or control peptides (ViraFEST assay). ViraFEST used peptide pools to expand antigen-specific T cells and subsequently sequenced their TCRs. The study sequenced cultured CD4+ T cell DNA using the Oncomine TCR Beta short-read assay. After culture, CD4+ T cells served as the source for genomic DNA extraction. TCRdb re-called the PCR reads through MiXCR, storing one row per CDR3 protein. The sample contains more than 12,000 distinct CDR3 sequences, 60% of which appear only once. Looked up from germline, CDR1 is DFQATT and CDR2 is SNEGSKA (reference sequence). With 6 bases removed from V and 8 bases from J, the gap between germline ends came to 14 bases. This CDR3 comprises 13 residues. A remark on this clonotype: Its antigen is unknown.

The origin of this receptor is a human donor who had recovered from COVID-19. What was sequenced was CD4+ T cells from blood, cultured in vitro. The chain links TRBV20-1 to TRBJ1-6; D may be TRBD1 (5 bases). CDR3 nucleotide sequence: TGCAGTGCCGAGGGGAGGGGTTATTCACCCCTCCACTTT. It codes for CSAEGRGYSPLHF.